This passage covers 5 T cell receptor beta chains from one sample sequenced in a study of T cells in Graves' hyperthyroidism and ophthalmopathy. TCR beta CDR3 regions were amplified from RNA. Researchers ran a first-round RT-PCR on the TCR CDR3 using the HTBI primer set. Via MiXCR, TCRdb re-called the multiplex PCR reads, giving one row per CDR3 protein. Counted here are a few hundred thousand distinct CDR3 sequences, under 60% occurring once; the ten biggest clones make up about 8.3%. Material: peripheral blood or thyroid tissue (not recorded which). Source of these receptors: a woman younger than 30 with Graves' hyperthyroidism.

The rearrangement joins TRBV29-1 to TRBJ1-1; D call uncertain. Germline CDR1 and CDR2: SQVTM and ANQGSEA. This CDR3 is 15 amino acids long. Between the trimmed V and J ends, which lost 2 bases and 3 bases, there was a span of 16 bases. CDR3 sequence reads: CSVENRRLRDTEAFF. The CDR3 DNA sequence: TGCAGCGTTGAAAACAGACGACTTAGGGACACTGAAGCTTTCTTT.

This clonotype occurred many times. The rearrangement joins TRBV7-2 to TRBJ1-6, with D perhaps matching TRBD1 (6 bases). The ends were cut back, 5 bases at V and 10 bases at J, with 24 bases in the middle. The germline gives CDR1 SGHTA, CDR2 FQGNSA. The CDR3 sequence is 17 residues long. CDR3 region: CASSRAWGGRGGSPLHF. The DNA for the CDR3 is TGTGCCAGCAGCCGAGCCTGGGGTGGCAGGGGAGGGTCACCCCTCCACTTT.

This clonotype has just a few counts. The V gene is TRBV11-2, the J gene TRBJ2-7; no clear D gene. The CDR3 extends over 15 amino acids. With 1 base removed from V and 0 bases from J, the gap between germline ends came to 10 bases. Germline CDR1 is SGHAT and CDR2 is FQNNGV. Written as DNA, the CDR3 is TGTGCCAGCAGCTTAGGCCAAGATTCCTCCTACGAGCAGTACTTC. Protein sequence: CASSLGQDSSYEQYF.

This clonotype was detected many times. V and J are TRBV11-2 and TRBJ1-1, with D possibly being TRBD1 (6 bases). CDR1 and CDR2 from the germline V gene are SGHAT and FQNNGV. There are 14 residues in the CDR3. Trimming cost V 5 bases and J 6 bases, with 16 bases left between them. CDR3 protein: CASSPGGGYPEAFF. The DNA for the CDR3 is TGTGCCAGCAGCCCGGGGGGCGGTTACCCTGAAGCTTTCTTT.

This clonotype was counted many times. The chain recombines TRBV20-1 with TRBJ2-5; D is perhaps TRBD2 (5 bases). The germline V gene has CDR1 DFQATT and CDR2 SNEGSKA (reference sequence). CDR3 size: 14 residues. V was cut by 3 bases and J by 0 bases, with 11 bases left in between. The CDR3 sequence is CSARSGNYQETQYF. The DNA of the CDR3 is TGCAGTGCTAGGAGCGGAAATTACCAAGAGACCCAGTACTTC.